A single sample gave rise to the 17 T cell receptor beta chains below, sequenced in a study of OX40 agonist ivuxolimab in advanced cancers. Only in-frame clones appear in the TCRdb table, and some are missing; sequencing was by immunoSEQ multiplex PCR. The data show about 36,000 clones, with 70% to 80% seen just once and around a fifth held by the top ten. Sequenced here: CD4+ or CD8+ T cells sorted from blood, sampled in a trial of the OX40 agonist ivuxolimab. These receptors were obtained from an adult with an advanced solid tumor such as melanoma, head and neck, liver or kidney cancer.

The rearrangement joins TRBV11-1 to TRBJ1-2, with D maybe TRBD1 (5 bases). V lost 8 bases, J lost 5 bases, and 9 bases lay in between. CDR1 is SGHAT, CDR2 FQDESV, per germline (reference sequence). The CDR3 is 11 residues long. The CDR3 nucleotides are TGTGCCAGCGGGACGGCTTATGGCTACACCTTC. Translating gives CASGTAYGYTF.

The V and J genes are TRBV29-1 and TRBJ1-1; D gene unclear. V lost 6 bases and J 3 bases, leaving 11 bases between the germline ends. Looked up from germline, CDR1 is SQVTM and CDR2 is ANQGSEA. The CDR3 has 12 residues. The DNA for the CDR3 is TGCAGCGTGCGATGGGGAGACACTGAAGCTTTCTTT. Protein: CSVRWGDTEAFF.

V usage is TRBV6-6 and J usage is TRBJ2-1; D is possibly TRBD2 (6 bases). CDR1 is MNHNY and CDR2 is SVGAGI in the germline V gene (reference sequence). CDR3 length: 13 amino acids. V was pared by 6 bases and J by 8 bases, with 14 bases between. The CDR3 loop is CASRGGLRDEQFF. CDR3 nucleotide sequence: TGTGCCAGCAGGGGGGGACTTCGCGATGAGCAGTTCTTC.

This chain links TRBV6-5 with TRBJ2-7, with a tentative D call TRBD1 (5 bases). Trimming shortened V by 2 bases and J by 0 bases, and 11 bases separated the two germline ends. Germline-derived CDR1 and CDR2 are MNHEY and SVGAGI. The CDR3 length is 15 residues. The CDR3 sequence is CASSYGAGDSYEQYF. The CDR3 DNA follows: TGTGCCAGCAGTTACGGGGCAGGAGACTCCTACGAGCAGTACTTC.

The J gene is TRBJ1-4, the V gene TRBV2; no reliable D call. Per germline, CDR1 SNHLY and CDR2 FYNNEI. The CDR3 extends over 14 amino acids. With 10 bases removed from V and 3 bases from J, the gap between germline ends came to 15 bases. The CDR3 reads CANTRGKPNEKLFF. Written as DNA, the CDR3 is TGTGCCAACACGCGAGGGAAGCCTAATGAAAAACTGTTTTTT.

This clone was picked up a small number of times. The chain employs TRBV6-5 and TRBJ1-4; D may be TRBD1 (6 bases). Germline lookup yields CDR1 MNHEY and CDR2 SVGAGI. Trimming took off 10 bases at V and 0 bases at J, with 15 bases between the two ends. This CDR3 contains 15 residues. CDR3 bases: TGTGCCACCTCGCCAGGGGTTGCAACTAATGAAAAACTGTTTTTT. Amino acids: CATSPGVATNEKLFF.

The chain recombines TRBV21-1 with TRBJ2-2; the table's D call, TRBD2, was not checked against the DNA. TRBV21-1 is tagged as a pseudogene. This CDR3 contains 18 residues. The CDR3 spells CASSKEDGGADRTGELFF. The DNA of the CDR3 is TGTGCCAGCAGCAAAGAAGACGGGGGGGCCGATCGCACCGGGGAGCTGTTTTTT.

V and J are TRBV4-1 and TRBJ2-7; 11 bases are a match to TRBD2. The CDR3 runs to 15 residues. Unmatched junction bases numbered 3, after V lost 1 base and J lost 4 bases. The germline gives CDR1 MGHRA, CDR2 YSYEKL. The CDR3 here is CASSQGLAGTYEQYF. The CDR3 nucleotides are TGCGCCAGCAGCCAAGGACTAGCGGGAACTTACGAGCAGTACTTC.

The gene calls are TRBV21-1 and TRBJ2-7; TRBD1 is taken as the D call from the table, unchecked against the DNA. TRBV21-1 counts as a pseudogene. This CDR3 is 18 amino acids long. CDR3 protein: CASSMPGQKVSISYEQYF. The CDR3 DNA reads as TGTGCCAGCAGCATGCCGGGACAGAAGGTTTCGATCTCCTACGAGCAGTACTTC.

The V gene is TRBV11-2, the J gene TRBJ1-6, with TRBD1 identical over 8 bases. With 1 base clipped from V and 1 base from J, the junction kept 9 bases outside the gene matches. CDR3 size: 19 residues. Looked up from germline, CDR1 is SGHAT and CDR2 is FQNNGV. CDR3 loop: CASSLGVVQGASYNSPLHF. As DNA, the CDR3 is TGTGCCAGCAGCTTAGGTGTAGTGCAGGGGGCATCCTATAATTCACCCCTCCACTTT. The whole variable domain, filled in from reference TRBV11-2 and TRBJ1-6, reads EAGVAQSPRYKIIEKRQSVAFWCNPISGHATLYWYQQILGQGPKLLIQFQNNGVVDDSQLPKDRFSAERLKGVDSTLKIQPAKLEDSAVYLCASSLGVVQGASYNSPLHFGNGTRLTVT.

A few counts support this clone. The DNA of the CDR3 is TGTGCCTGGTTTAACCAAGGGACAGGCCATGGCTACACCTTC. It yields the protein CAWFNQGTGHGYTF. The V call is TRBV30, the J call TRBJ1-2, with 8 bases matching TRBD1. The CDR3 covers 14 residues. The V gene end was trimmed by 5 bases and the J gene end by 6 bases; junction bases not matched to a gene: 11. In germline, CDR1 is GTSNPN, CDR2 SVGIG (reference sequence).

The chain is built from TRBV30 and TRBJ2-1; TRBD1 might be the D (5 bases). The CDR3 sequence is 12 residues long. The germline V and J ends were trimmed by 1 base and 6 bases, with 7 bases remaining between them. Germline V gives CDR1 GTSNPN, CDR2 SVGIG (reference sequence). The CDR3 sequence is CAWSADSNEQFF. The CDR3 coding sequence is TGTGCCTGGAGTGCCGACAGCAATGAGCAGTTCTTC.

The chain uses TRBV7-2 and TRBJ1-4, with TRBD1 matching over 12 bases. Trimming took 5 bases from V and 8 from J; bases not matched to a gene: 15. There are 18 residues in the CDR3. The V gene's germline CDR1 is SGHTA and CDR2 FQGNSA. This chain's CDR3 is CASSQWALRDRGREKLFF. The CDR3 nucleotides read TGTGCCAGCAGCCAGTGGGCCCTCCGGGACAGGGGGCGCGAAAAACTGTTTTTT.

The V call is TRBV7-9, the J call TRBJ2-7, with D unresolved. The CDR3 spans 13 residues. V lost 4 bases and J 0 bases, leaving 7 bases between the germline ends. Looked up from germline, CDR1 is SEHNR and CDR2 is FQNEAQ (reference sequence). CDR3 nucleotides: TGTGCCAGCAGCTCGACTGGCTCCTACGAGCAGTACTTC. Translated, it gives CASSSTGSYEQYF.

Turning to this clone: One junction end disagrees with the germline gene, perhaps due to a read error. The chain combines TRBV7-7 with TRBJ2-3; TRBD1 might be the D (6 bases). The CDR3 has 14 residues. CDR1 and CDR2 (germline): SSHAT, FNYEAQ (reference sequence). The CDR3 DNA reads as TGTGCTAGCAGCTCGTCAGGGGACCCAGATACGCAGTATTTT. Protein sequence: CASSSSGDPDTQYF.

This clone appeared a few times. DNA for the CDR3: TGTGCCAGCGCAGGGGCGGCCGATAATTCACCCCTCCACTTT. It specifies CASAGAADNSPLHF. The chain couples TRBV25-1 to TRBJ1-6, with D possibly TRBD1 on 6 matching bases. Trimming removed 8 bases at V and 5 bases at J, with 13 bases between. Germline V gives CDR1 MGHDK, CDR2 SYGVNS. The CDR3 length is 14 residues. Filled out from reference TRBV25-1 and TRBJ1-6, the complete variable domain reads EADIYQTPRYLVIGTGKKITLECSQTMGHDKMYWYQQDPGMELHLIHYSYGVNSTEKGDLSSESTVSRIRTEHFPLTLESARPSHTSQYLCASAGAADNSPLHFGNGTRLTVT.

The rearrangement links TRBV2 to TRBJ2-7; perhaps TRBD1 as D (5 bases). V was cut by 4 bases and J by 6 bases, with 13 bases left in between. Germline V gene sequence: CDR1 SNHLY, CDR2 FYNNEI. This CDR3 has 13 residues. CDR3 nucleotide sequence: TGTGCCAGCAGTGCGTACAGGCTAAGCGAGCAGTACTTC. Its protein product is CASSAYRLSEQYF.